The 8 T cell receptor beta chains given below trace back to one sample, sequenced in a study of T cell responses to AZD1222 COVID-19 vaccine. TCRdb keeps only in-frame clones here, not all; method: immunoSEQ multiplex PCR. The sample holds about 180,000 clones, more than 80% seen once. The source was peripheral blood, collected on day 0 of AZD1222 vaccination. These receptors were taken from an adult in good health.

The CDR3 DNA sequence: TGTGCCAGCAGCTTGGGAGGACAGATCTACGAGCAGTACTTC. It codes for CASSLGGQIYEQYF. This rearrangement joins TRBV5-6 to TRBJ2-7, with D perhaps matching TRBD1 (6 bases). Between the trimmed V and J ends, which lost 0 bases and 3 bases, there was a span of 10 bases. The CDR3 sequence is 14 residues long. Germline values: CDR1 SGHDT, CDR2 YYEEEE.

The chain joins TRBV5-6 to TRBJ2-7, with 8 bases matching TRBD2. The V gene end was trimmed by 5 bases and the J gene end by 6 bases; junction bases not matched to a gene: 10. Per the germline V gene, CDR1 is SGHDT and CDR2 is YYEEEE. The CDR3 spans 14 residues. The CDR3 reads CASSTGTRETEQYF. In DNA, the CDR3 is TGTGCCAGCAGTACCGGGACTAGAGAGACCGAGCAGTACTTC.

This chain links TRBV27 with TRBJ2-7, with TRBD2 as a possible D gene (6 bases). CDR3 length equals 13 residues. V lost 2 bases and J lost 2, with 7 bases in between. Germline loops: CDR1 MNHEY, CDR2 SMNVEV (reference sequence). For the CDR3, the DNA is TGTGCCAGCAGTTTACCGGGGGCCTACGAGCAGTACTTC. Translated, it gives CASSLPGAYEQYF.

The gene calls are TRBV27 and TRBJ2-1; 7 bases align to TRBD2. CDR1 is MNHEY and CDR2 is SMNVEV in the germline V gene (reference sequence). The CDR3 consists of 17 residues. Trimming cost V 5 bases and J 3 bases; bases outside gene matches: 13. CDR3: CASSPLSSGGSYNEQFF. The CDR3 DNA sequence: TGTGCCAGCAGTCCTCTGAGCTCGGGGGGTAGCTACAATGAGCAGTTCTTC.

This sequence joins TRBV18 and TRBJ1-2; 8 bases are shared with TRBD1. Germline V CDR1 and CDR2: KGHSH, LQKENI. The V and J ends lost 2 bases and 4 bases, in that order; junction bases with no gene match: 3. This CDR3 is built from 14 residues. The CDR3 sequence: CASSPAGTGYGYTF. CDR3 coding DNA: TGTGCCAGCTCACCAGCCGGGACAGGCTATGGCTACACCTTC.

This chain uses TRBV20-1 with TRBJ1-2, with D hard to call. The CDR3 has 11 residues. Between the trimmed V and J ends, which lost 6 bases and 8 bases, there was a span of 13 bases. Germline CDR1 is DFQATT and CDR2 is SNEGSKA (reference sequence). The CDR3 spells CSAPVGNGYTF. CDR3 in DNA: TGCAGTGCCCCCGTAGGGAACGGCTACACCTTC.

This chain uses TRBV12-5 with TRBJ2-1; D ambiguous. Trimming removed 0 bases at V and 8 bases at J, with 11 bases between. CDR1 LGHNT and CDR2 FRNRAP come from the germline V gene. This CDR3 is 14 amino acids long. The CDR3 region is CASGLVGSGDEQFF. CDR3 nucleotide sequence: TGTGCTAGTGGTTTGGTGGGGTCTGGGGATGAGCAGTTCTTC.

The rearrangement joins TRBV6-5 to TRBJ1-3; D is unresolved. Germline V gives CDR1 MNHEY, CDR2 SVGAGI. The CDR3 contains 15 residues. V gave up 7 bases and J gave up 3 bases, with 16 bases separating them. In nucleotides, the CDR3 is TGTGCCAGCACCGCCCTCCAGTTTAATGGAAACACCATATATTTT. Translating gives CASTALQFNGNTIYF.